This T cell receptor (beta chain) was observed in a study of T cells after yellow fever vaccination. Points from the study as a whole: When the response was secondary, it was weaker but reached its peak faster, day 5 versus 15.

TCRdb itself ran the 5' RACE reads through MiXCR, one entry per CDR3 protein. The sample carries about 12,000 distinct CDR3 sequences, around 5.8% recorded once. This clonotype came up many times. The sequence was collected from a man aged 30-40 years who received the YFV17D yellow fever vaccine. The starting material was PBMCs, either bulk or a sorted T-cell subset (CD4+, CD8+, memory, or dextramer-sorted; not recorded which), obtained on the day of the yellow fever booster vaccination.

The DNA for the CDR3 is TGCGCCAGCAGCCAGACCGGGACTAGCGCCACCGGGGAGCTGTTTTTT. It encodes CASSQTGTSATGELFF. V and J are TRBV4-1 and TRBJ2-2; TRBD2 agrees at 10 bases. Germline-derived CDR1 and CDR2 are MGHRA and YSYEKL. V shed 3 bases and J 4 bases; nucleotides not matched to a gene: 5. The CDR3 spans 16 residues.